What follows are 18 T cell receptor beta chains derived from one specimen sequenced in a study of blood T cell repertoires in COVID-19. Some clones are missing from TCRdb's copy, which holds only in-frame ones; the method was immunoSEQ multiplex PCR. The sample has 60,000 to 70,000 clones; 60% to 75% are singletons. What was sequenced was peripheral blood. These receptors were obtained from a woman of 80 years or more with acute or convalescent COVID-19.

V is TRBV6-5 and J is TRBJ2-7; D possibly corresponds to TRBD2 (6 bases). CDR1 and CDR2 from the germline V gene are MNHEY and SVGAGI. With 4 bases removed from V and 3 bases from J, the gap between germline ends came to 19 bases. The length of the CDR3 is 16 residues. The CDR3 DNA follows: TGTGCCAGCAGTTCCTGGGTGGGAGCGGGTTACTACGAGCAGTACTTC. The encoded protein is CASSSWVGAGYYEQYF.

V and J are TRBV7-2 and TRBJ2-7; D gene unclear. V lost 0 bases to trimming and J lost 0 bases, with 9 bases between them. This CDR3 has 15 amino acids. CDR1 SGHTA and CDR2 FQGNSA come from the germline V gene. CDR3 sequence reads: CASSLASLSSYEQYF. CDR3 DNA: TGTGCCAGCAGCTTAGCCTCCCTGAGCTCCTACGAGCAGTACTTC.

V is TRBV28 and J is TRBJ2-7; 9 nucleotides line up with TRBD2. Germline loops: CDR1 MDHEN, CDR2 SYDVKM. The V segment lost 6 bases and the J segment 7 bases; nucleotides outside the gene matches: 7. The CDR3 is made up of 13 amino acids. In nucleotides, the CDR3 is TGTGCCAGCAGAGGTAGCGGGAGTCGGGAGCAGTACTTC. Encoded protein: CASRGSGSREQYF.

As DNA, the CDR3 is TGTGCCAGCAGTTACTCGAGCCTAGCCTATGAGCAGTTCTTC. Residues: CASSYSSLAYEQFF. The rearrangement uses TRBV6-5 and TRBJ2-1, with a possible D match to TRBD2 (5 bases). Germline CDR1 MNHEY, CDR2 SVGAGI. Trimming took off 0 bases at V and 8 bases at J, with 11 bases between the two ends. This CDR3 comprises 14 residues.

V usage is TRBV19 and J usage is TRBJ2-5, with TRBD1 identical over 11 bases. The CDR3 totals 15 residues. The germline gives CDR1 LNHDA, CDR2 SQIVND (reference sequence). V lost 6 bases to trimming and J lost 5 bases; unmatched junction nucleotides: 8. The CDR3 sequence is CASRSGTGGWETQYF. The CDR3 bases are TGTGCCAGTAGGTCCGGGACAGGGGGATGGGAGACCCAGTACTTC.

This clone appeared a few times. The chain employs TRBV5-1 and TRBJ2-7; weak D call: TRBD2 (5 bases). Germline V CDR1 and CDR2: SGHRS, YFSETQ. The V end lost 2 bases, the J end lost 3 bases, and 9 bases lay between the germline ends. CDR3 size: 13 residues. CDR3 DNA sequence: TGCGCCAGCAGCTTTGCGGGCAACTACGAGCAGTACTTC. Protein sequence: CASSFAGNYEQYF.

The gene calls are TRBV28 and TRBJ2-7; TRBD2 agrees at 12 bases. V dropped 5 bases and J dropped 2; count of bases not matched to a gene: 4. The CDR3 has 15 residues. Germline V lookup: CDR1 MDHEN, CDR2 SYDVKM. The CDR3 DNA sequence: TGTGCCAGCAGTCCTCTAGCGGGAGGGACCTACGAGCAGTACTTC. Translated: CASSPLAGGTYEQYF.

The V call is TRBV5-1, the J call TRBJ2-1, with 7 bases that match TRBD2. Germline V gene sequence: CDR1 SGHRS, CDR2 YFSETQ. V shed 0 bases and J 5 bases; nucleotides not matched to a gene: 8. This CDR3 has 16 residues. The CDR3 protein is CASSLAVAGADNEQFF. The CDR3 nucleotides read TGCGCCAGCAGCTTGGCCGTCGCGGGAGCCGACAATGAGCAGTTCTTC.

The rearrangement links TRBV4-1 to TRBJ2-5; 12 bases match TRBD2. V was clipped by 0 bases and J by 5 bases; unmatched bases: 10. CDR1 is MGHRA, CDR2 YSYEKL, per germline. The CDR3 is 18 residues long. The CDR3 DNA follows: TGCGCCAGCAGCCAAGATGGGGCTAGCGGGAGGGCCGGGGAGACCCAGTACTTC. Protein: CASSQDGASGRAGETQYF.

This clone was picked up one time. The rearrangement joins TRBV5-6 to TRBJ2-2, with a possible D match to TRBD2 (5 bases). Germline V CDR1 and CDR2: SGHDT, YYEEEE. The germline V and J ends were trimmed by 2 bases and 8 bases, with 16 bases remaining between them. The CDR3 contains 15 residues. The CDR3 coding sequence is TGTGCCAGCAGCTTATCCGGGATGCGGATTGGGGAGCTGTTTTTT. Translation gives CASSLSGMRIGELFF.

The J gene is TRBJ1-4, the V gene TRBV28; weak D call: TRBD1 (5 bases). Germline V gives CDR1 MDHEN, CDR2 SYDVKM. There are 16 residues in the CDR3. Trimming cost V 3 bases and J 2 bases, with 13 bases left between them. The CDR3 sequence: CASSFAGGTTNEKLFF. CDR3 DNA sequence: TGTGCCAGCAGTTTCGCTGGGGGGACGACTAATGAAAAACTGTTTTTT.

This sequence joins TRBV28 and TRBJ1-4, with a weak D call TRBD1 (6 bases). CDR1 is MDHEN, CDR2 SYDVKM, per germline. V was trimmed by 6 bases and J by 7 bases, leaving 15 bases between them. The CDR3 spans 14 residues. In DNA form, the CDR3 reads TGTGCCAGCAGGGAGGGGGGGCTCGGTGAAAAACTGTTTTTT. Its translation is CASREGGLGEKLFF.

This sequence joins TRBV7-2 and TRBJ2-1, with D maybe TRBD2 (6 bases). This CDR3 is 16 amino acids long. V lost 2 bases and J 4 bases, leaving 15 bases between the germline ends. Germline V gene data show CDR1 as SGHTA and CDR2 as FQGNSA. The chain's CDR3 is CASSLRDSSVYNEQFF. The CDR3 DNA reads TGTGCCAGCAGCTTAAGGGACTCATCGGTATACAATGAGCAGTTCTTC.

The chain links TRBV21-1 to TRBJ1-1; the D call TRBD1 from the table was never checked on the DNA. TRBV21-1 is a pseudogene. The CDR3 is 15 amino acids. The CDR3 coding sequence is TGTGCCAGCAGCAAATGTCCAGGGGTAATCGCTGAAGCTTTCTTT. Protein sequence: CASSKCPGVIAEAFF.

This clone was counted many times. This chain links TRBV6-5 with TRBJ1-1, with 7 nucleotides matching TRBD1. CDR3 length equals 15 residues. Per the germline V gene, CDR1 is MNHEY and CDR2 is SVGAGI. V was clipped by 11 bases and J by 4 bases; unmatched bases: 16. CDR3: CACIEETQGTTEAFF. The CDR3 region has the DNA TGTGCCTGTATAGAGGAGACACAGGGGACCACTGAAGCTTTCTTT.

The V gene is TRBV9, the J gene TRBJ2-3; 7 bases map to TRBD2. Germline V CDR1 and CDR2: SGDLS, YYNGEE. The CDR3 runs to 16 residues. Trimming cost V 4 bases and J 4 bases; bases outside gene matches: 12. The CDR3 nucleotides read TGTGCCAGCAGCCCCATGGGCGGGAGCCGGGCAGATACGCAGTATTTT. As protein: CASSPMGGSRADTQYF.

The CDR3 DNA follows: TGTGCCACCAGCAGAGACCGCAGGGGTGGCCAGCCCCAGCATTTT. Translating gives CATSRDRRGGQPQHF. The gene calls are TRBV15 and TRBJ1-5; perhaps TRBD1 as D (6 bases). Germline V gene data show CDR1 as LNHNV and CDR2 as YYDKDF (reference sequence). There are 15 residues in the CDR3. Trimming pared 0 bases from V and 7 bases from J, leaving 13 bases between. Based on the CDR3 plus reference TRBV15 and TRBJ1-5, the full variable domain is DAMVIQNPRYQVTQFGKPVTLSCSQTLNHNVMYWYQQKSSQAPKLLFHYYDKDFNNEADTPDNFQSRRPNTSFCFLDIRSPGLGDTAMYLCATSRDRRGGQPQHFGDGTRLSIL.

V usage is TRBV29-1 and J usage is TRBJ2-3; D not certain. The V gene's germline CDR1 is SQVTM and CDR2 ANQGSEA. There are 11 residues in the CDR3. Between the trimmed V and J ends, which lost 3 bases and 4 bases, there was a span of 5 bases. As DNA, the CDR3 is TGCAGCGTTGACTTATCAGATACGCAGTATTTT. This sequence encodes CSVDLSDTQYF.